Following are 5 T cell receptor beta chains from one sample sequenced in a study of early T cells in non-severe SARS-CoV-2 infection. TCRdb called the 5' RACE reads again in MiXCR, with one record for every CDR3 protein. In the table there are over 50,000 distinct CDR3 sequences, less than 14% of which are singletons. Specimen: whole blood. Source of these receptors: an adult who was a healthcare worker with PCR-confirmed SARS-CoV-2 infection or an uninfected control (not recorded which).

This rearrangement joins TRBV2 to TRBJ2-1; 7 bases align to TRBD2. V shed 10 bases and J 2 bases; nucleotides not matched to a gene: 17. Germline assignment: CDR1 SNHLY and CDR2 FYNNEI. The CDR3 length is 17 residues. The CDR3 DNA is TGTGCCAACAGCTCGGGAGGACCCCGGGCACCCTACAATGAGCAGTTCTTC. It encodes CANSSGGPRAPYNEQFF.

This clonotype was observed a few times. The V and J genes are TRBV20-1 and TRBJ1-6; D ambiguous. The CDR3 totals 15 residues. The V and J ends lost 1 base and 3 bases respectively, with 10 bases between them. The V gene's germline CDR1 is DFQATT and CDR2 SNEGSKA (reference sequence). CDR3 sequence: CSARVMGSYNSPLHF. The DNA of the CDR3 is TGCAGTGCTAGAGTAATGGGGAGCTATAATTCACCCCTCCACTTT.

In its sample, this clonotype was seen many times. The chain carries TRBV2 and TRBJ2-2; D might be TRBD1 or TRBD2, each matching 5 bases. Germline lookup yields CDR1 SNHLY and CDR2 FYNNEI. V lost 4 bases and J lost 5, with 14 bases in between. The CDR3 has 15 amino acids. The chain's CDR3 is CASSAGPKGTGELFF. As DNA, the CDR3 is TGTGCCAGCAGTGCGGGGCCCAAAGGGACCGGGGAGCTGTTTTTT.

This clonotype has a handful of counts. CDR3 loop: CASSSKSGTSRSTDTQYF. The DNA of the CDR3 is TGTGCCAGCAGCTCGAAATCCGGGACTAGCAGGAGCACAGATACGCAGTATTTT. The rearrangement joins TRBV11-2 to TRBJ2-3; 9 nucleotides line up with TRBD2. This CDR3 is built from 18 residues. Losses at the gene ends were 4 bases for V and 0 bases for J; bases not matched to a gene: 11. Germline V lookup: CDR1 SGHAT, CDR2 FQNNGV.

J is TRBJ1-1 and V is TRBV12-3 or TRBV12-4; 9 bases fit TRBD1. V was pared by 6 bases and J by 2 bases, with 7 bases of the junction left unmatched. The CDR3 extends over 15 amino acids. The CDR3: CASRPAGQGNTEAFF. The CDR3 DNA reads TGTGCCAGCAGACCCGCGGGACAGGGTAACACTGAAGCTTTCTTT.